One sample yielded the 27 T cell receptor beta chains listed below, sequenced in a study of shared clonotypes between healthy human individuals. Only in-frame clones appear in the TCRdb table, and some are missing; sequencing was by immunoSEQ multiplex PCR. This sample yields roughly 2.6 million clones, of which around nine tenths are seen a single time; over 0.12% belongs to the top ten. Sequences were obtained from naive CD4+ T cells sorted from blood. Subset of the sample: CD45RA+ positively selected. The receptor source for this set is a man between 18 and 29 years old in good health.

The CDR3 reads CASSPPGGTVGNEQFF. CDR3 DNA sequence: TGTGCCAGCTCACCCCCAGGCGGGACCGTAGGCAATGAGCAGTTCTTC. The rearrangement joins TRBV18 to TRBJ2-1; D possibly corresponds to TRBD2 (6 bases). V was trimmed by 3 bases and J by 6 bases, leaving 18 bases between them. CDR3 length: 16 amino acids. Germline-derived CDR1 and CDR2 are KGHSH and LQKENI.

A remark on this clone: The sample contains more than one DNA sequence encoding this CDR3. This chain uses TRBV2 with TRBJ1-2, with a tentative D call TRBD1 (5 bases). CDR3 length equals 13 residues. Trimming removed 3 bases at V and 4 bases at J, with 9 bases between. CDR1 is SNHLY, CDR2 FYNNEI, per germline. The CDR3 coding sequence is TGTGCCAGCAGTGAGGGTAGGGGCTATGGCTACACCTTC. Amino acid sequence: CASSEGRGYGYTF.

The CDR3 spells CASSLGKATNWGNEKLFF. The CDR3, as DNA: TGCGCCAGCAGCTTGGGAAAGGCCACTAACTGGGGTAATGAAAAACTGTTTTTT. The chain employs TRBV5-1 and TRBJ1-4; D unresolved. This CDR3 spans 18 amino acids. Trimming took off 0 bases at V and 4 bases at J, with 19 bases between the two ends. From germline, CDR1 is SGHRS and CDR2 YFSETQ.

This rearrangement joins TRBV18 to TRBJ2-1, with TRBD2 matching over 8 bases. CDR3 length: 15 residues. V trimming: 4 bases; J trimming: 6 bases; junction bases outside the gene matches: 8. CDR1 is KGHSH and CDR2 is LQKENI in the germline V gene. DNA of the CDR3: TGTGCCAGCTCACGGGAGGCGGGGGGCCGCAATGAGCAGTTCTTC. Its protein product is CASSREAGGRNEQFF.

The genes are TRBV10-3 and TRBJ2-2, with 14 bases lining up with TRBD2. The germline CDR1 and CDR2 sequences are ENHRY and SYGVKD. The CDR3 consists of 15 residues. V lost 6 bases, J lost 7 bases, and 4 bases stayed unmatched. The CDR3 sequence: CAISRGTSGGGELFF. For the CDR3, the DNA is TGTGCCATCAGCCGCGGGACTAGCGGGGGCGGGGAGCTGTTTTTT.

This sequence joins TRBV19 and TRBJ1-2, with D maybe TRBD1 (6 bases). This CDR3 is built from 11 residues. Germline V gene sequence: CDR1 LNHDA, CDR2 SQIVND (reference sequence). V was shortened by 7 bases and J by 9 bases, with 12 bases between the two germline ends. CDR3 loop: CASNKDRRYTF. The CDR3 coding sequence is TGTGCCAGTAACAAGGACAGACGCTACACCTTC.

The chain couples TRBV4-3 to TRBJ2-1; D is possibly TRBD2 (6 bases). The germline CDR1 and CDR2 sequences are LGHNA and YSLEER. CDR3 length: 16 residues. Between the trimmed V and J ends, which lost 4 bases and 1 base, there was a span of 14 bases. CDR3 nucleotides: TGCGCCAGCAGCCTCCAAAATCTAGCGTCCTACAATGAGCAGTTCTTC. Protein sequence: CASSLQNLASYNEQFF.

The chain links TRBV11-3 to TRBJ2-7, with D perhaps given as TRBD1 or TRBD2 (5 bases each). The CDR3 runs 15 residues. Trimming took 1 base from V and 0 from J, leaving 10 bases between them. Germline V lookup: CDR1 SGHNT, CDR2 YENEEA. Here the CDR3 DNA reads TGTGCCAGCAGCTTAGTTCAGGGACCCTCCTACGAGCAGTACTTC. Its protein is CASSLVQGPSYEQYF.

The chain is built from TRBV7-6 and TRBJ2-5, with 11 bases identical to TRBD1. The CDR3 has 14 residues. The germline CDR1 and CDR2 sequences are SGHVS and FNYEAQ. The V gene end was trimmed by 6 bases and the J gene end by 5 bases; junction bases not matched to a gene: 5. CDR3 residues: CASRSGQGGETQYF. In DNA form, the CDR3 reads TGTGCCAGCAGGTCGGGACAGGGGGGCGAGACCCAGTACTTC. The entire variable domain, with the rest obtained from reference TRBV7-6 and TRBJ2-5, is as follows: GAGVSQSPRYKVTKRGQDVALRCDPISGHVSLYWYRQALGQGPEFLTYFNYEAQQDKSGLPNDRFSAERPEGSISTLTIQRTEQRDSAMYRCASRSGQGGETQYFGPGTRLLVL.

V and J are TRBV7-2 and TRBJ1-3; 9 bases match TRBD1. This CDR3 contains 16 residues. With V trimmed by 5 bases and J by 0 bases, 5 bases remained unmatched. Germline lookup yields CDR1 SGHTA and CDR2 FQGNSA. The CDR3 reads CASSIETGGSGNTIYF. CDR3 bases: TGTGCCAGCAGCATAGAGACAGGGGGCTCTGGAAACACCATATATTTT.

The chain employs TRBV5-1 and TRBJ2-7, with D possibly called TRBD1 or TRBD2 (5 bases each). Trimming cost V 1 base and J 3 bases, with 14 bases left between them. The CDR3 extends over 15 amino acids. CDR1 SGHRS and CDR2 YFSETQ come from the germline V gene. The CDR3 DNA follows: TGCGCCAGCAGCTTGCTCGGTAGGGGAGACTACGAGCAGTACTTC. Encoded protein: CASSLLGRGDYEQYF.

This rearrangement joins TRBV28 to TRBJ1-2, with a weak D call TRBD1 (5 bases). The CDR3 totals 13 residues. Germline values: CDR1 MDHEN, CDR2 SYDVKM. The germline V and J ends were trimmed by 6 bases and 7 bases, with 15 bases remaining between them. As DNA, the CDR3 is TGTGCCAGCAGACGAGGGGCCACGCGTGGCTACACCTTC. As protein: CASRRGATRGYTF.

The rearrangement uses TRBV7-2 and TRBJ2-7; D possibly matches TRBD1 or TRBD2 (7 bases each). The V gene lost 5 bases and the J gene lost 4 bases, with 12 bases spanning the gap. CDR1 and CDR2 from the germline V gene are SGHTA and FQGNSA. CDR3 length equals 13 residues. The CDR3 loop reads CASSQGGIYEQYF. In DNA form, the CDR3 reads TGTGCCAGCAGCCAGGGGGGGATATACGAGCAGTACTTC.

Points on this clone: At one of its ends the junction is not consistent with the germline gene, which may arise from a read error. V gene TRBV2 combines with J gene TRBJ2-7, with D perhaps TRBD1 (5 bases). Germline loops: CDR1 SNHLY, CDR2 FYNNEI. The CDR3 is 13 amino acids. This chain's CDR3 is CASSEGPAYEQHF. The CDR3 DNA reads TGTGCCAGCAGTGAGGGGCCCGCCTACGAGCAGCACTTC.

The chain recombines TRBV28 with TRBJ2-1, with 13 nucleotides matching TRBD2. The CDR3 is 15 residues long. Germline values: CDR1 MDHEN, CDR2 SYDVKM. Unmatched junction bases numbered 3, after V lost 6 bases and J lost 4 bases. The CDR3 loop reads CASSRGLAGYNEQFF. CDR3 DNA: TGTGCCAGCAGCCGGGGACTAGCGGGATACAATGAGCAGTTCTTC.

The chain employs TRBV20-1 and TRBJ2-2; D remains unclear. The CDR3 extends over 11 amino acids. Germline lookup yields CDR1 DFQATT and CDR2 SNEGSKA (reference sequence). V lost 0 bases and J lost 8, with 4 bases in between. The CDR3 spells CSARDLGELFF. Written as DNA, the CDR3 is TGCAGTGCTAGAGACCTTGGGGAGCTGTTTTTT.

This chain connects TRBV30 to TRBJ1-3; D remains unclear. CDR1 and CDR2 from the germline V gene are GTSNPN and SVGIG (reference sequence). V was clipped by 0 bases and J by 0 bases, with 9 bases between them. There are 15 residues in the CDR3. As DNA, the CDR3 is TGTGCCTGGAGTGTGACGGGGTTCTCTGGAAACACCATATATTTT. Amino acid sequence: CAWSVTGFSGNTIYF.

V is TRBV6-5 and J is TRBJ1-1, with 8 bases identical to TRBD1. The CDR3 sequence is 14 residues long. Germline V lookup: CDR1 MNHEY, CDR2 SVGAGI. The trim removed 5 bases at V and 4 bases at J, leaving 6 bases unmatched. The CDR3 loop is CASSVTGGGTEAFF. The CDR3 DNA sequence: TGTGCCAGCAGTGTCACAGGGGGAGGCACTGAAGCTTTCTTT.

This chain links TRBV25-1 with TRBJ2-5, with TRBD1 as a possible D gene (8 bases). Germline V gene lookup returns CDR1 MGHDK and CDR2 SYGVNS. Trimming removed 1 base from V and 5 bases from J, with 14 bases in between. The CDR3 is 15 residues long. This CDR3 is CASSELGQGGETQYF. For the CDR3, the DNA is TGTGCCAGCAGTGAATTAGGACAGGGAGGGGAGACCCAGTACTTC.

The chain carries TRBV19 and TRBJ2-7; D uncertain. Germline loops: CDR1 LNHDA, CDR2 SQIVND (reference sequence). The CDR3 has 15 residues. Trimming cost V 8 bases and J 2 bases, with 19 bases left between them. This chain's CDR3 is CASYFLLEFPYEQYF. The CDR3 DNA sequence: TGTGCCAGTTATTTTCTCCTAGAGTTTCCCTACGAGCAGTACTTC.

V and J are TRBV19 and TRBJ1-6, with a weak D call TRBD1 (5 bases). Germline V gives CDR1 LNHDA, CDR2 SQIVND (reference sequence). The CDR3 has 16 residues. Trimming cost V 5 bases and J 9 bases, with 20 bases left between them. The CDR3 protein is CASSALSWGGSSPLHF. CDR3 DNA sequence: TGTGCCAGTAGTGCCCTCTCATGGGGGGGTAGTTCACCCCTCCACTTT.

V gene TRBV12-5 combines with J gene TRBJ2-3, with TRBD2 matching 8 bases. Per germline, CDR1 LGHNT and CDR2 FRNRAP. The length of the CDR3 is 18 residues. V trimming: 1 base; J trimming: 0 bases; junction bases outside the gene matches: 9. CDR3 bases: TGTGCTAGTGGTTTGGCCCAGGGACTAGTCTCTAGCACAGATACGCAGTATTTT. Translated: CASGLAQGLVSSTDTQYF.

V usage is TRBV10-1 and J usage is TRBJ2-7; TRBD2 matches at 7 bases. CDR1 is WNHNN, CDR2 SYGVQD, per germline (reference sequence). CDR3 length equals 13 residues. The V and J ends lost 5 bases and 7 bases, in that order; junction bases with no gene match: 8. The CDR3 is CASSSGNLGEQYF. CDR3 nucleotide sequence: TGCGCCAGCAGTAGCGGGAACTTGGGAGAGCAGTACTTC.

The CDR3 DNA reads as TGTGCCAGCAGCTTGGGGCCGGGACAGGTTAGAGCTTCGGGCGAGCAGTACTTC. Amino acid sequence: CASSLGPGQVRASGEQYF. The rearrangement links TRBV5-4 to TRBJ2-7; 8 positions match TRBD1. CDR3 size: 18 residues. Germline values: CDR1 SGHNT, CDR2 YYREEE (reference sequence). After removal of 0 bases from V and 6 bases from J, the junction contained 17 bases not matched to a gene. Filled out from reference TRBV5-4 and TRBJ2-7, the complete variable domain reads ETGVTQSPTHLIKTRGQQVTLRCSSQSGHNTVSWYQQALGQGPQFIFQYYREEENGRGNFPPRFSGLQFPNYSSELNVNALELDDSALYLCASSLGPGQVRASGEQYFGPGTRLTVT.

This chain connects TRBV7-9 to TRBJ2-5; TRBD1 matches at 12 bases. Germline-derived CDR1 and CDR2 are SEHNR and FQNEAQ (reference sequence). The CDR3 runs to 15 residues. The V and J ends lost 4 bases and 5 bases, in that order; junction bases with no gene match: 5. The CDR3 coding sequence is TGTGCCAGCAGCTCGGGACAGGGGGCAGGGGAGACCCAGTACTTC. Translating gives CASSSGQGAGETQYF.

The genes are TRBV2 and TRBJ2-7, with D possibly being TRBD1 (6 bases). Looked up from germline, CDR1 is SNHLY and CDR2 is FYNNEI. Trimming cost V 6 bases and J 0 bases, with 9 bases left between them. The CDR3 consists of 13 residues. The CDR3 spells CASRQGNSYEQYF. In DNA, the CDR3 is TGTGCCAGCAGACAGGGAAACTCCTACGAGCAGTACTTC. The full variable domain, with the rest looked up from reference TRBV2 and TRBJ2-7, is EPEVTQTPSHQVTQMGQEVILRCVPISNHLYFYWYRQILGQKVEFLVSFYNNEISEKSEIFDDQFSVERPDGSNFTLKIRSTKLEDSAMYFCASRQGNSYEQYFGPGTRLTVT.

A remark on this clone: Additional DNA sequences in this sample encode the identical CDR3. The chain has TRBV7-2 and TRBJ2-7; D may be TRBD1 (6 bases). Germline V gene sequence: CDR1 SGHTA, CDR2 FQGNSA. Trimming took 1 base from V and 3 from J, leaving 7 bases between them. There are 13 residues in the CDR3. CDR3 loop: CASSLGTVYEQYF. CDR3 coding DNA: TGTGCCAGCAGCTTAGGGACAGTCTACGAGCAGTACTTC.